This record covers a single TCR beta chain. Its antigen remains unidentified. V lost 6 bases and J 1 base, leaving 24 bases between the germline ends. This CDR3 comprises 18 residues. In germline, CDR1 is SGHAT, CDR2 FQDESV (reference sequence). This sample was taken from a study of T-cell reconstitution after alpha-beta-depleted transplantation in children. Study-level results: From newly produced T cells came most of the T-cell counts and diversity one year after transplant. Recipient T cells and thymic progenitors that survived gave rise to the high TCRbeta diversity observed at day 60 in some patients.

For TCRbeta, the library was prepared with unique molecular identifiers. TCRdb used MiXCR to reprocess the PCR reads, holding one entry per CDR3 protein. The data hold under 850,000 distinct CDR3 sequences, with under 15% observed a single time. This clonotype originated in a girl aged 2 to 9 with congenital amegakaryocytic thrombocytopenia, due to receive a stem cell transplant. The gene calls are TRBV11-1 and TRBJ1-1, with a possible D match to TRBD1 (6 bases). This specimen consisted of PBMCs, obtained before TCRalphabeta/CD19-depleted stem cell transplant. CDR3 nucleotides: TGTGCCAGCAGAGCAACAGGGACGAGGACGGGGAAGAACACTGAAGCTTTCTTT. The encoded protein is CASRATGTRTGKNTEAFF.